This is a list of T cell receptor beta chains from one sample in a study of T cells in Graves' hyperthyroidism and ophthalmopathy. From the multiplex PCR reads, TCRdb called clonotypes with MiXCR, one entry per CDR3 protein. The table lists around 300,000 distinct CDR3 sequences, 20% to 25% of them singletons. The sample consisted of blood. Every receptor here comes from a man in his forties with Graves' hyperthyroidism that later progressed to Graves' ophthalmopathy. Both conserved end residues are part of each CDR3. Each record gives: CDR3 protein, CDR3 DNA, J gene, D gene, V gene, clone size. D genes are given only for firm matches. Not every row has a clone size; where given, it reads once, few, many or a size class.

cdr3_aa: CASSPPLYSNYGYTF
cdr3_nt: TGTGCCAGCTCACCACCTTTGTACAGTAACTATGGCTACACCTTC
j_call: TRBJ1-2
d_call: NA
v_call: TRBV18
clone_size: many

cdr3_aa: CASNRGGVSNQPQHF
cdr3_nt: TGTGCCAGCAACCGGGGGGGGGTGAGCAATCAGCCCCAGCATTTT
j_call: TRBJ1-5
d_call: NA
v_call: TRBV11-3
clone_size: NA

cdr3_aa: CATAGDNGHEQYF
cdr3_nt: TGTGCCACCGCCGGCGATAACGGGCACGAGCAGTACTTC
j_call: TRBJ2-7
d_call: NA
v_call: TRBV24-1
clone_size: many

cdr3_aa: CASSPGLAVNTGELFF
cdr3_nt: TGCGCCAGCAGCCCGGGACTAGCGGTAAACACCGGGGAGCTGTTTTTT
j_call: TRBJ2-2
d_call: TRBD2
v_call: TRBV5-1
clone_size: many

cdr3_aa: CATSGVDGGAFF
cdr3_nt: TGTGCCACCAGTGGGGTCGACGGGGGAGCTTTCTTT
j_call: TRBJ1-1
d_call: NA
v_call: TRBV24-1
clone_size: many

cdr3_aa: CASGLFPGDISYEQYF
cdr3_nt: TGTGCTAGTGGTTTGTTTCCCGGGGACATTTCCTACGAGCAGTACTTC
j_call: TRBJ2-7
d_call: NA
v_call: TRBV12-5
clone_size: NA

cdr3_aa: CASSMGISGTGELFF
cdr3_nt: TGTGCCAGTAGTATGGGAATTTCAGGCACCGGGGAGCTGTTTTTT
j_call: TRBJ2-2
d_call: NA
v_call: TRBV19
clone_size: many

cdr3_aa: CASSSGQWVSYEQYF
cdr3_nt: TGTGCCAGCAGTTCGGGACAGTGGGTTTCCTACGAGCAGTACTTC
j_call: TRBJ2-7
d_call: TRBD1
v_call: TRBV28
clone_size: NA

cdr3_aa: CASSYSRGQNQPQHF
cdr3_nt: TGTGCCAGCAGTTACTCCCGGGGGCAAAATCAGCCCCAGCATTTT
j_call: TRBJ1-5
d_call: NA
v_call: TRBV6-5
clone_size: many

cdr3_aa: CASSQTGSQPQHF
cdr3_nt: TGTGCCAGCAGCCAGACAGGTTCCCAGCCCCAGCATTTT
j_call: TRBJ1-5
d_call: NA
v_call: TRBV3-1
clone_size: NA

cdr3_aa: CATSRDPAGGVDTQYF
cdr3_nt: TGTGCCACCAGCAGAGACCCAGCGGGAGGAGTAGATACGCAGTATTTT
j_call: TRBJ2-3
d_call: TRBD2
v_call: TRBV15
clone_size: many

cdr3_aa: CASKTATLTYEQYF
cdr3_nt: TGTGCCAGCAAAACAGCCACCCTCACCTACGAGCAGTACTTC
j_call: TRBJ2-7
d_call: NA
v_call: TRBV28
clone_size: NA

cdr3_aa: CASSYSVWDLGTGELFF
cdr3_nt: TGTGCCAGCAGTTACTCGGTATGGGACTTGGGCACCGGGGAGCTGTTTTTT
j_call: TRBJ2-2
d_call: NA
v_call: TRBV6-5
clone_size: many

cdr3_aa: CASSYEGHYEQYF
cdr3_nt: TGTGCCAGCAGTTACGAGGGCCACTACGAGCAGTACTTC
j_call: TRBJ2-7
d_call: NA
v_call: TRBV6-5
clone_size: NA

cdr3_aa: CASSPLVTDTQYF
cdr3_nt: TGTGCCAGCAGTCCTCTAGTCACAGATACGCAGTATTTT
j_call: TRBJ2-3
d_call: NA
v_call: TRBV6-5
clone_size: many

cdr3_aa: CATSEAGGEETQYF
cdr3_nt: TGTGCCACCAGTGAGGCAGGGGGCGAGGAGACCCAGTACTTC
j_call: TRBJ2-5
d_call: TRBD1
v_call: TRBV24-1
clone_size: many

cdr3_aa: CASSVGNTIYF
cdr3_nt: TGTGCCAGCAGTGTTGGAAACACCATATATTTT
j_call: TRBJ1-3
d_call: NA
v_call: TRBV6-1
clone_size: many

cdr3_aa: CASSIVSGTVSTGELFF
cdr3_nt: TGTGCCAGTAGTATAGTTTCGGGTACGGTATCCACCGGGGAGCTGTTTTTT
j_call: TRBJ2-2
d_call: NA
v_call: TRBV19
clone_size: many

cdr3_aa: CASSLDGVYEQYF
cdr3_nt: TGTGCCAGCAGCTTAGATGGGGTCTACGAGCAGTACTTC
j_call: TRBJ2-7
d_call: NA
v_call: TRBV11-2
clone_size: NA

cdr3_aa: CATTGGTPAGNEQFF
cdr3_nt: TGTGCCACCACCGGCGGGACCCCGGCTGGCAATGAGCAGTTCTTC
j_call: TRBJ2-1
d_call: NA
v_call: TRBV10-3
clone_size: NA